This is a list of T cell receptor beta chains from one sample in a study of T cell changes during pregnancy in multiple sclerosis. The assay was immunoSEQ multiplex PCR, and TCRdb's table has in-frame clones only and misses some. The sample lists approximately 94,000 clones; approximately 90% were seen once. The specimen comprised peripheral blood, sampled after pregnancy. These TCRs come from a female donor with multiple sclerosis, enrolled in a pregnancy study. Each CDR3 is given with its conserved first and last residue. The D gene is left open where the match is weak. Clone size is given for some rows only: seen once, a few or many times, or a class if the clone is expanded.

D gene: TRBD1; V gene: TRBV6-1; J gene: TRBJ2-5; clone size: NA; CDR3 DNA: TGTGCCAGCAGTGCCAACCCCCCGGGACAGCAAGAGACCCAGTACTTC; CDR3 protein: CASSANPPGQQETQYF
D gene: TRBD2; V gene: TRBV19; J gene: TRBJ2-1; clone size: NA; CDR3 DNA: TGTGCCAGTAGTATCAGAGCGGGGGCCGTCAATGAGCAGTTCTTC; CDR3 protein: CASSIRAGAVNEQFF
D gene: TRBD2; V gene: TRBV18; J gene: TRBJ2-1; clone size: NA; CDR3 DNA: TGTGCCAGCTCACCGGTCGGAGCGCTAGCGGACAATGAGCAGTTCTTC; CDR3 protein: CASSPVGALADNEQFF
D gene: NA; V gene: TRBV15; J gene: TRBJ1-1; clone size: NA; CDR3 DNA: TGTGCCACCAGCAGAGATCAGGCACAGGGTTCAGCTTTCTTT; CDR3 protein: CATSRDQAQGSAFF
D gene: TRBD2; V gene: TRBV5-4; J gene: TRBJ2-3; clone size: NA; CDR3 DNA: TGTGCCAGCAGCTTGGCACTAGCGGGAGGAGTTATCACAGATACGCAGTATTTT; CDR3 protein: CASSLALAGGVITDTQYF
D gene: NA; V gene: TRBV14; J gene: TRBJ1-2; clone size: few; CDR3 DNA: TGTGCCAGCAGCCAAGATCTCGTAGCAGGGGGCTACACCTTC; CDR3 protein: CASSQDLVAGGYTF
D gene: NA; V gene: TRBV9; J gene: TRBJ2-7; clone size: NA; CDR3 DNA: TGTGCCAGCTCCCGGGACTTCTCCTACGAGCAGTACTTC; CDR3 protein: CASSRDFSYEQYF
D gene: TRBD2; V gene: TRBV6-1; J gene: TRBJ2-7; clone size: NA; CDR3 DNA: TGTGCCAGCAGTGAACCCCCTCGGCTAGCGGGAGTTCTGTACGAGCAGTACTTC; CDR3 protein: CASSEPPRLAGVLYEQYF
D gene: TRBD2; V gene: TRBV27; J gene: TRBJ2-3; clone size: once; CDR3 DNA: TGTGCCAGCAGGGAGGGGACTAGCGGGAGGCCAGATACGCAGTATTTT; CDR3 protein: CASREGTSGRPDTQYF
D gene: NA; V gene: TRBV11-2; J gene: TRBJ2-7; clone size: NA; CDR3 DNA: TGTGCCAGCAGCTTAGCGAGACGGGTCTACGAGCAGTACTTC; CDR3 protein: CASSLARRVYEQYF
D gene: TRBD2; V gene: TRBV13; J gene: TRBJ2-7; clone size: NA; CDR3 DNA: TGTGCCAGCAGCTTACACGGACTAGCGGGCTACGAGCAGTACTTC; CDR3 protein: CASSLHGLAGYEQYF
D gene: NA; V gene: TRBV2; J gene: TRBJ1-4; clone size: NA; CDR3 DNA: TGTGCCAGCAGTGCAAGAGAGGAAAAACTGTTTTTT; CDR3 protein: CASSAREEKLFF
D gene: TRBD1; V gene: TRBV9; J gene: TRBJ1-2; clone size: NA; CDR3 DNA: TGTGCCAGCAGCGTAGCATTTGGGACAGGCTATGGCTACACCTTC; CDR3 protein: CASSVAFGTGYGYTF
D gene: TRBD1; V gene: TRBV30; J gene: TRBJ1-5; clone size: NA; CDR3 DNA: TGTGCCTGGAGTAGGGGGACAGGCCCTAATCAGCCCCAGCATTTT; CDR3 protein: CAWSRGTGPNQPQHF
D gene: TRBD2; V gene: TRBV7-6; J gene: TRBJ2-5; clone size: NA; CDR3 DNA: TGTGCCAGCAGCATTAGACTAGCGGGGGAAGAGACCCAGTACTTC; CDR3 protein: CASSIRLAGEETQYF
D gene: NA; V gene: TRBV11-1; J gene: TRBJ2-5; clone size: NA; CDR3 DNA: TGTGCCAGCAGCTTAGAGGGACACGAGTTGGGGACCCAGTACTTC; CDR3 protein: CASSLEGHELGTQYF
D gene: NA; V gene: TRBV7-8; J gene: TRBJ1-6; clone size: NA; CDR3 DNA: TGTGCCAGCAGCCTAACAACCGGGACAAATAATTCACCCCTCCACTTT; CDR3 protein: CASSLTTGTNNSPLHF
D gene: TRBD1; V gene: TRBV15; J gene: TRBJ2-7; clone size: NA; CDR3 DNA: TGTGCCACCAGCAGAGAGATGGACAGGGGTTTGAACGAGCAGTACTTC; CDR3 protein: CATSREMDRGLNEQYF
D gene: TRBD1; V gene: TRBV19; J gene: TRBJ1-2; clone size: NA; CDR3 DNA: TGTGCCAGTAGTACGCAGGGGGTGGACTATGGCTACACCTTC; CDR3 protein: CASSTQGVDYGYTF
D gene: NA; V gene: TRBV5-1; J gene: TRBJ2-1; clone size: NA; CDR3 DNA: TGCGCCAGCAGCTCAACACCCGGGACTTTAGGGGACAATGAGCAGTTCTTC; CDR3 protein: CASSSTPGTLGDNEQFF
D gene: NA; V gene: TRBV13; J gene: TRBJ1-2; clone size: NA; CDR3 DNA: TGTGCCAGCAACCCCGGGGGGGGCCAGAACTATGGCTACACCTTC; CDR3 protein: CASNPGGGQNYGYTF
D gene: TRBD2; V gene: TRBV7-3; J gene: TRBJ2-2; clone size: NA; CDR3 DNA: TGTGCCAGCAGCTCATATAGACTAGCGGGGGGGCAGAACACCGGGGAGCTGTTTTTT; CDR3 protein: CASSSYRLAGGQNTGELFF
D gene: TRBD1; V gene: TRBV15; J gene: TRBJ1-4; clone size: NA; CDR3 DNA: TGTGCCACCAGCACATTTAGACAGGGAAGCGAAAAACTGTTTTTT; CDR3 protein: CATSTFRQGSEKLFF
D gene: TRBD2; V gene: TRBV19; J gene: TRBJ2-1; clone size: NA; CDR3 DNA: TGTGCCAGTAGTATGGGAGGGAATGAGCAGTTCTTC; CDR3 protein: CASSMGGNEQFF
D gene: TRBD1; V gene: TRBV6-6; J gene: TRBJ1-6; clone size: NA; CDR3 DNA: TGTGCCAGCAGTTACTCCGGGACAGGGCTTAATTCACCCCTCCACTTT; CDR3 protein: CASSYSGTGLNSPLHF
D gene: NA; V gene: TRBV28; J gene: TRBJ2-3; clone size: NA; CDR3 DNA: TGTGCCAGCAGTTTTACGGACTACGGGGATACGCAGTATTTT; CDR3 protein: CASSFTDYGDTQYF
D gene: NA; V gene: TRBV4-1; J gene: TRBJ1-2; clone size: NA; CDR3 DNA: TGCGCCAGCAGCCACTTAGCCCGGGAGGATGGCTACACCTTC; CDR3 protein: CASSHLAREDGYTF
D gene: TRBD1; V gene: TRBV19; J gene: TRBJ1-2; clone size: NA; CDR3 DNA: TGTGCCAGTAGCAGCTCCGGGACAGGGAGCGTACACTATGGCTACACCTTC; CDR3 protein: CASSSSGTGSVHYGYTF
D gene: NA; V gene: TRBV5-1; J gene: TRBJ2-1; clone size: NA; CDR3 DNA: TGCGCCAGCAGCTCAGGGATAGAAGTGTACTACAATGAGCAGTTCTTC; CDR3 protein: CASSSGIEVYYNEQFF
D gene: TRBD1; V gene: TRBV5-4; J gene: TRBJ2-7; clone size: NA; CDR3 DNA: TGTGCCAGCAGCTTGCCCGACAGGGGGATTTACGAGCAGTACTTC; CDR3 protein: CASSLPDRGIYEQYF
D gene: TRBD1; V gene: TRBV19; J gene: TRBJ1-2; clone size: NA; CDR3 DNA: TGTGCCAGTATCCCCCGACCGGGACAGGACTATGGCTACACCTTC; CDR3 protein: CASIPRPGQDYGYTF
D gene: NA; V gene: TRBV11-2; J gene: TRBJ1-2; clone size: NA; CDR3 DNA: TGTGCCAGCAGCACGATACAGGGTCCTTACTATGGCTACACCTTC; CDR3 protein: CASSTIQGPYYGYTF
D gene: NA; V gene: TRBV30; J gene: TRBJ1-1; clone size: NA; CDR3 DNA: TGTGCCTGGAGTGTACGACAGAACACTGAAGCTTTCTTT; CDR3 protein: CAWSVRQNTEAFF
D gene: TRBD1; V gene: TRBV18; J gene: TRBJ1-6; clone size: NA; CDR3 DNA: TGTGCCAGCTCGCGGAGGACAGGAGATTCACCCCTCCACTTT; CDR3 protein: CASSRRTGDSPLHF
D gene: NA; V gene: TRBV18; J gene: TRBJ1-3; clone size: NA; CDR3 DNA: TGTGCCAGCTCACCACCGCAGGGGCTTCGTGGAAACACCATATATTTT; CDR3 protein: CASSPPQGLRGNTIYF
D gene: TRBD2; V gene: TRBV13; J gene: TRBJ2-1; clone size: NA; CDR3 DNA: TGTGCCAGCAGCTCCCATATAGCGGGAGGGTCGGGTGAGCAGTTCTTC; CDR3 protein: CASSSHIAGGSGEQFF
D gene: TRBD1; V gene: TRBV28; J gene: TRBJ1-5; clone size: once; CDR3 DNA: TGTGCCAGCAGAGAGGGACAGGGGGACAGTCAGCCCCAGCATTTT; CDR3 protein: CASREGQGDSQPQHF
D gene: TRBD2; V gene: TRBV11-2; J gene: TRBJ2-1; clone size: NA; CDR3 DNA: TGTGCCAGCAGCTCCCCGGTTATAGGACTAGTAAATGAGCAGTTCTTC; CDR3 protein: CASSSPVIGLVNEQFF
D gene: TRBD1; V gene: TRBV4-3; J gene: TRBJ2-1; clone size: NA; CDR3 DNA: TGCGCCAGCAGCCAAGGGACAGGGAAAATGTACAATGAGCAGTTCTTC; CDR3 protein: CASSQGTGKMYNEQFF
D gene: TRBD1; V gene: TRBV13; J gene: TRBJ2-5; clone size: NA; CDR3 DNA: TGTGCCAGCAGCTGGGGACAGGGGAGGGAGACCCAGTACTTC; CDR3 protein: CASSWGQGRETQYF
D gene: NA; V gene: TRBV25-1; J gene: TRBJ2-3; clone size: once; CDR3 DNA: TGTGCCAGCAGTCGTCAGCTTGGAGGAGGCACAGATACGCAGTATTTT; CDR3 protein: CASSRQLGGGTDTQYF
D gene: NA; V gene: TRBV27; J gene: TRBJ1-1; clone size: NA; CDR3 DNA: TGTGCCAGCAGTTTATTTGGGGGGATGAACACTGAAGCTTTCTTT; CDR3 protein: CASSLFGGMNTEAFF
D gene: NA; V gene: TRBV10-2; J gene: TRBJ2-2; clone size: NA; CDR3 DNA: TGCGCCAGCAGTTATCCCGGGGAGCTGTTTTTT; CDR3 protein: CASSYPGELFF
D gene: TRBD2; V gene: TRBV2; J gene: TRBJ2-1; clone size: NA; CDR3 DNA: TGTGCCAGCAGTGTACTAGCGGGGGGGCGCAATGAGCAGTTCTTC; CDR3 protein: CASSVLAGGRNEQFF
D gene: NA; V gene: TRBV10-3; J gene: TRBJ1-1; clone size: NA; CDR3 DNA: TGTGCCATCAGTGAGTCACGAGAGGGCACTGAAGCTTTCTTT; CDR3 protein: CAISESREGTEAFF
D gene: NA; V gene: TRBV7-8; J gene: TRBJ2-7; clone size: NA; CDR3 DNA: TGTGCCAGCAGTTCTAACAGCTACGAGCAGTACTTC; CDR3 protein: CASSSNSYEQYF
D gene: NA; V gene: TRBV27; J gene: TRBJ1-1; clone size: NA; CDR3 DNA: TGTGCCAGCAGTTTCTCGGGGAGAAAGAACACTGAAGCTTTCTTT; CDR3 protein: CASSFSGRKNTEAFF
D gene: TRBD1; V gene: TRBV10-3; J gene: TRBJ1-1; clone size: few; CDR3 DNA: TGTGCCATCAGTGAGTCGGACAGGGGGACTGAAGCTTTCTTT; CDR3 protein: CAISESDRGTEAFF
D gene: TRBD1; V gene: TRBV11-3; J gene: TRBJ1-5; clone size: NA; CDR3 DNA: TGTGCCAGCAGCTTATCCCGGGACAGCGTGATGGGCAATCAGCCCCAGCATTTT; CDR3 protein: CASSLSRDSVMGNQPQHF
D gene: NA; V gene: TRBV2; J gene: TRBJ1-6; clone size: NA; CDR3 DNA: TGTGCCAGCAGTATCCTGACACTTACTTCACCCCTCCACTTT; CDR3 protein: CASSILTLTSPLHF
D gene: TRBD2; V gene: TRBV5-1; J gene: TRBJ2-1; clone size: NA; CDR3 DNA: TGCGCCACCGGACTAGCGGGGGGCTCCTACAATGAGCAGTTCTTC; CDR3 protein: CATGLAGGSYNEQFF
D gene: NA; V gene: TRBV20-1; J gene: TRBJ2-1; clone size: NA; CDR3 DNA: TGCAGTGCTAGAGCAATTAATGAGCAGTTCTTC; CDR3 protein: CSARAINEQFF